This T cell receptor (beta chain) was captured in a study of T cells after posttransplantation cyclophosphamide. Study-level points and caveats: Later blood repertoires were often dominated by clones from the donor CD8+ memory compartment.

Germline lookup yields CDR1 MNHEY and CDR2 SMNVEV (reference sequence). J was trimmed by 6 bases and V by 6 bases; bases with no gene match: 6. This CDR3 spans 15 amino acids. TCRdb keeps only in-frame clones here, not all; method: immunoSEQ multiplex PCR. Found here are about 43,000 clones, 90% of them singletons; the top ten hold over 2%. A note on this clone: As yet, its antigen is unknown.

Busulfan-fludarabine conditioning, marrow transplant, and cyclophosphamide on days +3 and +4 were administered. This TCR came from a male patient aged 60-69 years who received an allogeneic stem cell transplant from a related donor and was CMV-positive. T cells may partly derive from the graft donor. Sequences were derived from PBMCs, sampled roughly 59 days after allogeneic stem cell transplant with posttransplant cyclophosphamide. The genes are TRBV27 and TRBJ2-2, with TRBD1 matching 11 bases. CDR3 residues: CASSSGTGGPGELFF. DNA of the CDR3: TGTGCCAGCAGCTCCGGGACAGGGGGGCCCGGGGAGCTGTTTTTT.